This T cell receptor beta chain was documented in a study of blood T cell repertoires in COVID-19. This clone was seen a handful of times. Germline lookup yields CDR1 LNHNV and CDR2 YYDKDF (reference sequence). This CDR3 has 14 amino acids. V lost 4 bases to trimming and J lost 2 bases, with 12 bases between them. Study processing details: Using reference gene primer amplification, nucleated cell counts were estimated. Only in-frame clones appear in the TCRdb table, and some are missing; sequencing was by immunoSEQ multiplex PCR. From that table come the V and J calls and clone size; the DNA was used to work out D and trimming. The sample comprises approximately 220,000 clones, roughly four fifths of which are singletons, and 4.7% rests with the top ten.

The rearrangement uses TRBV15 and TRBJ2-7; possible D gene TRBD2, 5 bases. The specimen sequenced was peripheral blood. This receptor was identified in an older woman with acute or convalescent COVID-19. In DNA, the CDR3 is TGTGCCACCAGCACGGGAATAGGGCCCTACGAGCAGTACTTC. Translating it yields CATSTGIGPYEQYF.